A single sample is the source of the 17 T cell receptor beta chains below, sequenced in a study of blood T cell repertoires in COVID-19 (dated by TCRdb to 2020 to 2021). The library came from the immunoSEQ multiplex PCR assay. TCRdb mirrors the immuneACCESS table, restricted to in-frame sequences. Some clones are absent from its copies; in checked studies, under half trace to an unresolved V gene, and the reason for the others is unknown. Counted in this sample were about 91,000 clones; around nine tenths of them appeared once. The ten biggest clones cover about 5% of the sample. The specimen was peripheral blood. The receptor source for this set is a woman of 80 years or more with active COVID-19.

The genes are TRBV23-1 and TRBJ2-1; perhaps TRBD1 as D (6 bases). TRBV23-1 is identified as an open reading frame with a role that is uncertain. The CDR3 is 17 amino acids. V lost 6 bases to trimming and J lost 8 bases, with 26 bases between them. The CDR3 sequence: CASRQRTAPLGSDEQFF. The CDR3 DNA follows: TGCGCCAGCAGACAACGGACAGCCCCTTTGGGAAGCGATGAGCAGTTCTTC.

The chain links TRBV7-6 to TRBJ1-1; TRBD1 matches at 10 bases. V lost 5 bases and J lost 2; bases outside the gene matches: 2. The length of the CDR3 is 14 residues. CDR1 is SGHVS, CDR2 FNYEAQ, per germline. CDR3: CASSRTGGNTEAFF. The CDR3 DNA follows: TGTGCCAGCAGCCGGACAGGGGGAAACACTGAAGCTTTCTTT.

The V call is TRBV6-2 or TRBV6-3, the J call TRBJ2-7; the match to TRBD1 covers 10 bases. Germline trimming cut 2 bases from V and 2 bases from J; bases unmatched to any gene: 6. The CDR3 covers 16 residues. Germline V lookup: CDR1 MNHEY, CDR2 SVGEGT. CDR3 sequence (DNA): TGTGCCAGCAGTTACAGCGGACAGGGGGGACCCTACGAGCAGTACTTC. Encoded protein: CASSYSGQGGPYEQYF.

The chain carries TRBV18 and TRBJ2-2; 8 positions agree with TRBD1. Per the germline V gene, CDR1 is KGHSH and CDR2 is LQKENI. Trimming at V came to 3 bases and at J to 6 bases, leaving 18 bases not matched to a gene. This CDR3 has 19 amino acids. The CDR3 sequence is CASSPSVQGARFVAGELFF. The CDR3 coding sequence is TGTGCCAGCTCACCGTCTGTCCAGGGGGCGCGATTTGTGGCCGGGGAGCTGTTTTTT.

The chain links TRBV7-3 to TRBJ2-5; D remains ambiguous. Germline CDR1 is SGHTA and CDR2 is FQGTGA. The CDR3 sequence is 15 residues long. Trimming took off 1 base at V and 1 base at J, with 10 bases between the two ends. The CDR3 DNA follows: TGTGCCAGCAGCTTAAGTTTGGCGGCCCAAGAGACCCAGTACTTC. This sequence encodes CASSLSLAAQETQYF.

The V call is TRBV7-9, the J call TRBJ1-2; a possible D gene is TRBD1 (5 bases). The germline gives CDR1 SEHNR, CDR2 FQNEAQ (reference sequence). V dropped 4 bases and J dropped 3 bases, with 9 bases sitting between them. The CDR3 is 13 residues long. The CDR3 sequence: CASSSTGYYGYTF. DNA of the CDR3: TGTGCCAGCAGCTCCACAGGTTACTATGGCTACACCTTC. Complete variable domain (other parts from reference TRBV7-9 and TRBJ1-2): DTGVSQNPRHKITKRGQNVTFRCDPISEHNRLYWYRQTLGQGPEFLTYFQNEAQLEKSRLLSDRFSAERPKGSFSTLEIQRTEQGDSAMYLCASSSTGYYGYTFGSGTRLTVV.

The chain carries TRBV4-1 and TRBJ2-6; perhaps TRBD1 as D (5 bases). Per the germline V gene, CDR1 is MGHRA and CDR2 is YSYEKL. This CDR3 has 22 residues. V lost 5 bases to trimming and J lost 3 bases, with 32 bases between them. CDR3 in amino acids: CASSARYSSRDSPPDGANVLTF. The CDR3 bases are TGCGCCAGCAGCGCAAGATACTCTAGTCGAGACAGCCCACCGGATGGGGCCAACGTCCTGACTTTC.

The chain couples TRBV24-1 to TRBJ1-4; 9 nucleotides line up with TRBD1. The germline gives CDR1 KGHDR, CDR2 SFDVKD. There are 16 residues in the CDR3. Trimming removed 2 bases from V and 5 bases from J; junction bases left unmatched: 5. The CDR3 DNA sequence: TGTGCCACCAGTGATTCCCACAGGGGGCCGAATGAAAAACTGTTTTTT. Encoded protein: CATSDSHRGPNEKLFF.

The sample holds one count of this clone. The J gene is TRBJ2-1, the V gene TRBV7-8; the match to TRBD2 covers 10 bases. V dropped 5 bases and J dropped 7; count of bases not matched to a gene: 11. The CDR3 has 16 residues. Germline V gene data show CDR1 as SGHVS and CDR2 as FQNEAQ. CDR3 region: CASSPAGTSALNEQFF. The CDR3 DNA reads as TGTGCCAGCAGCCCGGCCGGGACTAGCGCATTAAATGAGCAGTTCTTC.

Worth noting for this clone: A junction boundary mismatches the germline segment, possibly from a read error. V usage is TRBV7-7 and J usage is TRBJ2-5, with TRBD2 as a possible D gene (7 bases). Germline CDR1 and CDR2: SSHAT and FNYEAQ (reference sequence). The CDR3 contains 16 residues. The CDR3, as DNA: TGTGCTAGCAGCTTAGGGGGGGTAAGGGGTAAAGAGACCCAGTACTTC. This gives the protein CASSLGGVRGKETQYF.

This clone was observed a few times. The V and J genes are TRBV24-1 and TRBJ1-5, with 10 nucleotides matching TRBD1. This CDR3 comprises 17 residues. V shed 5 bases, J shed 3 bases, and the junction held 9 bases outside the gene matches. Germline V gene data show CDR1 as KGHDR and CDR2 as SFDVKD. CDR3: CATSASPGQGNNQPQHF. CDR3 coding DNA: TGTGCCACCAGTGCCTCCCCGGGACAGGGGAACAATCAGCCCCAGCATTTT.

The chain links TRBV7-9 to TRBJ2-5; D might be TRBD2 (6 bases). The CDR3 has 16 residues. Germline-derived CDR1 and CDR2 are SEHNR and FQNEAQ (reference sequence). The V end lost 5 bases, the J end lost 1 base, and 17 bases lay between the germline ends. The CDR3 sequence is CASSARLGLTQETQYF. The CDR3, as DNA: TGTGCCAGCAGCGCCCGGCTGGGACTGACCCAAGAGACCCAGTACTTC.

The chain carries TRBV19 and TRBJ1-3; the D gene is possibly TRBD1 (5 bases). The CDR3 consists of 14 residues. Germline CDR1 is LNHDA and CDR2 is SQIVND (reference sequence). Trimming removed 4 bases at V and 1 base at J, with 8 bases between. The CDR3 sequence is CASSKRGSGNTIYF. The CDR3 nucleotides are TGTGCCAGTAGTAAAAGGGGATCTGGAAACACCATATATTTT.

The V call is TRBV7-2, the J call TRBJ2-3; perhaps TRBD2 as D (5 bases). The CDR3 sequence is 13 residues long. The germline V gene has CDR1 SGHTA and CDR2 FQGNSA. Trimming cost V 9 bases and J 2 bases, with 12 bases left between them. CDR3 loop: CASRGLNTDTQYF. The CDR3 DNA reads TGTGCCAGTCGGGGTCTGAACACAGATACGCAGTATTTT.

The V call is TRBV7-9, the J call TRBJ2-1, with D possibly being TRBD1 (7 bases). Trimming cost V 5 bases and J 6 bases, with 14 bases left between them. The CDR3 covers 14 residues. Germline V lookup: CDR1 SEHNR, CDR2 FQNEAQ (reference sequence). CDR3 nucleotide sequence: TGTGCCAGCAGCGTCCGACAGGGAGGCAATGAGCAGTTCTTC. This translates into CASSVRQGGNEQFF.

This chain uses TRBV7-2 with TRBJ2-3, with D possibly TRBD2 on 6 matching bases. V lost 4 bases and J 0 bases, leaving 14 bases between the germline ends. The CDR3 extends over 16 amino acids. CDR1 and CDR2 from the germline V gene are SGHTA and FQGNSA. The CDR3 loop is CASSSYSGASTDTQYF. The CDR3 DNA follows: TGTGCCAGCAGCTCCTATAGCGGTGCTAGCACAGATACGCAGTATTTT. The variable domain in full, with the rest retrieved from reference TRBV7-2 and TRBJ2-3, is GAGVSQSPSNKVTEKGKDVELRCDPISGHTALYWYRQSLGQGLEFLIYFQGNSAPDKSGLPSDRFSAERTGGSVSTLTIQRTQQEDSAVYLCASSSYSGASTDTQYFGPGTRLTVL.

With respect to this clone: The same CDR3 can be traced to other DNA sequences in this sample. The chain is built from TRBV10-3 and TRBJ2-7, with TRBD1 identical over 9 bases. Trimming cost V 6 bases and J 5 bases; bases outside gene matches: 5. This CDR3 contains 13 residues. Germline assignment: CDR1 ENHRY and CDR2 SYGVKD. CDR3 bases: TGTGCCATCAGAACCAGGGACAGGGACGAGCAGTACTTC. Translating it yields CAIRTRDRDEQYF.